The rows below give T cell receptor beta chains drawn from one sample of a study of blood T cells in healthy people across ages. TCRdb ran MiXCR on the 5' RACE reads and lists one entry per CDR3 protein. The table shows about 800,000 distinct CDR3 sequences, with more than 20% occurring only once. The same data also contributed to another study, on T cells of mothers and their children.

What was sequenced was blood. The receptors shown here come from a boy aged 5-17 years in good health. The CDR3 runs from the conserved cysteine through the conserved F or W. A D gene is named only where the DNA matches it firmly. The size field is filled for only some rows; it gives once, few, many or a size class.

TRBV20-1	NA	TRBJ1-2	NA	CSAREPKANYGYTF	TGCAGTGCTAGAGAACCGAAAGCAAACTATGGCTACACCTTC
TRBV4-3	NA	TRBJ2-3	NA	CASSQEFARPTDTQYF	TGCGCCAGCAGCCAAGAGTTTGCCCGACCCACAGATACGCAGTATTTT
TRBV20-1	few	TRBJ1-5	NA	CSARGTVSNQPQHF	TGCAGTGCTAGAGGGACAGTTAGCAATCAGCCCCAGCATTTT
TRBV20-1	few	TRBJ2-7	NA	CSARDTQDYSYEQYF	TGCAGTGCTAGAGATACTCAGGACTACTCCTACGAGCAGTACTTC
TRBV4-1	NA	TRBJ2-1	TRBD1	CASSLTLRGNEQFF	TGCGCCAGCAGCCTCACCCTCAGGGGGAATGAGCAGTTCTTC
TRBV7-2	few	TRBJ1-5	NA	CASSLSKALYQPQHF	TGTGCCAGCAGCTTATCTAAGGCCCTTTATCAGCCCCAGCATTTT
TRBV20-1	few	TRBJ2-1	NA	CSASDVSYNEQFF	TGCAGTGCTAGTGACGTCTCCTACAATGAGCAGTTCTTC
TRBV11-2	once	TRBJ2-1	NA	CASSLVDLSEQFF	TGTGCCAGCAGCTTAGTAGACCTCTCTGAGCAGTTCTTC
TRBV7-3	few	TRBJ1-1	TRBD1	CASSPGTGRSDGAFF	TGTGCCAGCAGCCCCGGGACAGGGAGGTCGGACGGAGCTTTCTTT
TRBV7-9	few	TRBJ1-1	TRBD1	CASSDPTGGHTEAFF	TGTGCCAGCAGCGACCCGACAGGGGGCCACACTGAAGCTTTCTTT
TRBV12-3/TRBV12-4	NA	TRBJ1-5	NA	CASSPDGSSNQPQHF	TGTGCCAGCAGCCCCGACGGCTCTTCCAATCAGCCCCAGCATTTT
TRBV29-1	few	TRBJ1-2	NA	CSVPDSSNYGYTF	TGCAGCGTCCCGGATAGTTCTAACTATGGCTACACCTTC
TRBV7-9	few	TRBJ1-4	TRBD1	CASSRQGGDEKLFF	TGTGCCAGCAGTCGACAGGGGGGAGATGAAAAACTGTTTTTT
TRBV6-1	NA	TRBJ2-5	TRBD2	CAGSGGGQETQYF	TGTGCCGGCAGTGGGGGGGGTCAGGAGACCCAGTACTTC
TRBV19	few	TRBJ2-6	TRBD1	CASRFQNRGWANVLTF	TGTGCCAGTAGATTTCAGAACAGGGGCTGGGCCAACGTCCTGACTTTC
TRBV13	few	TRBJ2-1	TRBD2	CASSPSGRGWDEQFF	TGTGCCAGCAGCCCTAGCGGGAGAGGGTGGGATGAGCAGTTCTTC
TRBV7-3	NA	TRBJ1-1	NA	CASSPRTVMNTEAFF	TGTGCCAGCAGCCCCCGGACCGTCATGAACACTGAAGCTTTCTTT
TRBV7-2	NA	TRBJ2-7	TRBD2	CASSLGLALYEQYF	TGTGCCAGCAGCTTGGGACTAGCTCTCTACGAGCAGTACTTC
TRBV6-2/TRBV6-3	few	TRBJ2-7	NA	CASSIWVEGEQYF	TGTGCCAGCAGTATATGGGTGGAGGGCGAGCAGTACTTC
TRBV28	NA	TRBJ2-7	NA	CASSPVWTDYYEQYF	TGTGCCAGCAGCCCAGTATGGACAGACTACTACGAGCAGTACTTC
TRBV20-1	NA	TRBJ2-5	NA	CSARYGPQETQYF	TGCAGTGCGAGATATGGGCCTCAAGAGACCCAGTACTTC
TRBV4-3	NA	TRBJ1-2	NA	CASSPEQGVGGYTF	TGCGCCAGCAGCCCCGAGCAAGGCGTGGGGGGCTACACCTTC
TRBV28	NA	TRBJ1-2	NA	CASSPLNTGYYGYTF	TGTGCCAGCAGCCCCCTAAATACAGGGTACTATGGCTACACCTTC
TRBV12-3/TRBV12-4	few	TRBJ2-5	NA	CASKGRAQETQYF	TGTGCCAGCAAAGGACGGGCCCAGGAGACCCAGTACTTC
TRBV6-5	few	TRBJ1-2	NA	CASSTYRDVNYGYTF	TGTGCCAGCAGTACCTACCGGGACGTCAACTATGGCTACACCTTC
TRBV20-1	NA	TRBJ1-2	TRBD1	CSARDKGQGRQNYGYTF	TGCAGTGCTAGAGATAAGGGACAGGGGCGACAAAACTATGGCTACACCTTC
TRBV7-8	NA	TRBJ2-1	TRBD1	CASSSGQRTLTSSYNEQFF	TGTGCCAGCAGCTCGGGACAGCGGACCCTTACGAGCTCCTACAATGAGCAGTTCTTC
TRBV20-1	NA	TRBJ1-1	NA	CSARDPDRAFF	TGCAGTGCTAGGGACCCGGACAGAGCTTTCTTT
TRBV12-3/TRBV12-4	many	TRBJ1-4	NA	CASSLAGNLEKLFF	TGTGCCAGCAGTTTAGCGGGTAACTTGGAAAAACTGTTTTTT
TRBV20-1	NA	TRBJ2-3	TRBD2	CSAGGGFGTSGSWSTDTQYF	TGCAGTGCTGGGGGGGGGTTTGGGACTAGCGGGAGTTGGAGCACAGATACGCAGTATTTT